This T cell receptor (beta chain) was recovered during a study of shared clonotypes between healthy human individuals. The germline V and J ends were trimmed by 3 bases and 2 bases, with 13 bases remaining between them. CDR3 size: 15 residues. CDR1 and CDR2 from the germline V gene are PRHDT and FYEKMQ (reference sequence). Produced via immunoSEQ multiplex PCR; TCRdb's table is partial and in-frame only. The sample yields a few million clones, approximately 95% seen once. V usage is TRBV13 and J usage is TRBJ1-2; TRBD1 might be the D (5 bases). This clonotype was sampled from a man between 18 and 35 years old in good health. Some clones in this sample may be carry-over from other donors' samples. Sequencing input: naive CD4+ T cells from PBMCs. Noted subset: CD45RA+ positively selected. CDR3 region: CASSFWGVENYGYTF. The CDR3 region has the DNA TGTGCCAGCAGCTTCTGGGGGGTAGAGAACTATGGCTACACCTTC. Using reference TRBV13 and TRBJ1-2 for the parts outside the CDR3, the full variable domain is AAGVIQSPRHLIKEKRETATLKCYPIPRHDTVYWYQQGPGQDPQFLISFYEKMQSDKGSIPDRFSAQQFSDYHSELNMSSLELGDSALYFCASSFWGVENYGYTFGSGTRLTVV.